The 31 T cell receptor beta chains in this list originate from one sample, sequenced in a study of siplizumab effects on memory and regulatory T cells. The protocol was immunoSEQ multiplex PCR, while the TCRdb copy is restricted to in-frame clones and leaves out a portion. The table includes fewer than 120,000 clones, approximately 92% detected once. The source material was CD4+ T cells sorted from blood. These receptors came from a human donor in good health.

In DNA, the CDR3 is TGTGCCAGCAGCTTGGGGGTGCTTAGCTCTGGAAACACCATATATTTT. Residues: CASSLGVLSSGNTIYF. V is TRBV5-6 and J is TRBJ1-3; D remains ambiguous. The germline gives CDR1 SGHDT, CDR2 YYEEEE. The CDR3 spans 16 residues. V was shortened by 0 bases and J by 0 bases, with 10 bases between the two germline ends.

The CDR3 DNA follows: TGTGCCAGCAGCTCCAGGTTACAAGAGACCCAGTACTTC. It specifies CASSSRLQETQYF. This chain connects TRBV7-8 to TRBJ2-5; D not certain. The germline gives CDR1 SGHVS, CDR2 FQNEAQ. V was clipped by 4 bases and J by 2 bases, with 8 bases between them. The CDR3 spans 13 residues. Together with reference TRBV7-8 and TRBJ2-5, the CDR3 gives the full variable domain: GAGVSQSPRYKVAKRGQDVALRCDPISGHVSLFWYQQALGQGPEFLTYFQNEAQLDKSGLPSDRFFAERPEGSVSTLKIQRTQQEDSAVYLCASSSRLQETQYFGPGTRLLVL.

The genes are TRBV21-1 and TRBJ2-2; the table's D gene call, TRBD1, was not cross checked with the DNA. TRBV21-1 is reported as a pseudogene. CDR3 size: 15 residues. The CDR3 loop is CASKIPGQLTGELFF. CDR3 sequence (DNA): TGTGCCAGCAAGATTCCGGGACAGCTCACCGGGGAGCTGTTTTTT.

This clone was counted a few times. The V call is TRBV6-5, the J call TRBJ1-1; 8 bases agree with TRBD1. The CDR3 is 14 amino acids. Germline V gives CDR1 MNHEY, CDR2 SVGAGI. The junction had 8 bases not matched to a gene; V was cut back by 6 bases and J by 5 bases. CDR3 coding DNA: TGTGCCAGCAGCCCGGGACAGGCGAATACTGAAGCTTTCTTT. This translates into CASSPGQANTEAFF.

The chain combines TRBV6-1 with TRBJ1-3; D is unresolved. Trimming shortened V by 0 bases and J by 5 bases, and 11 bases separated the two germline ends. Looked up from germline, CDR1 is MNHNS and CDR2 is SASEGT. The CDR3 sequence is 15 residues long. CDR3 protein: CASSEARGSRNTIYF. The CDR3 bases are TGTGCCAGCAGTGAAGCCAGAGGCAGTCGAAACACCATATATTTT.

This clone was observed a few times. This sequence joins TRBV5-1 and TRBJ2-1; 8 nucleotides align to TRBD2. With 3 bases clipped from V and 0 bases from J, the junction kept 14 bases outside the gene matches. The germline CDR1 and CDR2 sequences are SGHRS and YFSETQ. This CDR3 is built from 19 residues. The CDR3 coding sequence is TGCGCCAGCAGCTCGGAACACCAATTAAGCGGGAGCTCCTACAATGAGCAGTTCTTC. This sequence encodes CASSSEHQLSGSSYNEQFF.

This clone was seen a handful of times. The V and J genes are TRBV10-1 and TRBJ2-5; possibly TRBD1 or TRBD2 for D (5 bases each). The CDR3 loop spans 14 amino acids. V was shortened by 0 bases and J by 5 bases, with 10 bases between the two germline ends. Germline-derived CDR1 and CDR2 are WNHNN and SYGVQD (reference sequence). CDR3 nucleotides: TGCGCCAGCAGTGAGTCTACGGGGCTCGAGACCCAGTACTTC. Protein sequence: CASSESTGLETQYF.

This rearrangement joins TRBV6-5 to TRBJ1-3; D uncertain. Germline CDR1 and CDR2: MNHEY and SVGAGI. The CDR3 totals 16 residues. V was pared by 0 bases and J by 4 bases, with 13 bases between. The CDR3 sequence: CASSYSVNSQGNTIYF. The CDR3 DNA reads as TGTGCCAGCAGTTACTCCGTGAACAGCCAGGGAAACACCATATATTTT.

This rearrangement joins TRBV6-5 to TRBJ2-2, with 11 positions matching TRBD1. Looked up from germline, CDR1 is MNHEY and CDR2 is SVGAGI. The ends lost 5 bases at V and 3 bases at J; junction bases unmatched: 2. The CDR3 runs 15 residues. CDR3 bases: TGTGCCAGCAGTCGGACAGGGGGCGACACCGGGGAGCTGTTTTTT. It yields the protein CASSRTGGDTGELFF.

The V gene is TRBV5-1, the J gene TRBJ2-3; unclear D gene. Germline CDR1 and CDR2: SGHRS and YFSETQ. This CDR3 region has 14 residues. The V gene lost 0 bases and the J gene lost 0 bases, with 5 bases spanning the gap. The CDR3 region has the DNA TGCGCCAGCAGCTTGGCCCTTAGCACAGATACGCAGTATTTT. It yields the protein CASSLALSTDTQYF.

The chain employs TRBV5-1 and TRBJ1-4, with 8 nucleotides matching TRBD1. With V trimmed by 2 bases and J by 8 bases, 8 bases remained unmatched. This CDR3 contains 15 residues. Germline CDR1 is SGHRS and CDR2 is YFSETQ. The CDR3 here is CASSFTGGLGEKLFF. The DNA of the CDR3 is TGCGCCAGCAGCTTCACAGGGGGTTTGGGGGAAAAACTGTTTTTT.

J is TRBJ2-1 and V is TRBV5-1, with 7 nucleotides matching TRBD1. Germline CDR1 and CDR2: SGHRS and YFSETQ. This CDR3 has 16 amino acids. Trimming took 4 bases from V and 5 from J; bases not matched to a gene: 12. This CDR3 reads CASSLWTGSVNNEQFF. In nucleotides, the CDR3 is TGCGCCAGCAGCCTTTGGACAGGCTCTGTAAACAATGAGCAGTTCTTC.

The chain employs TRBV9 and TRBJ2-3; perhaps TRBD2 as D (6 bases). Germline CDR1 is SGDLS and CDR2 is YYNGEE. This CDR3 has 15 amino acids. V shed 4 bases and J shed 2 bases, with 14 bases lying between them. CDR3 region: CASSPDGGFTDTQYF. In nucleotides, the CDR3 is TGTGCCAGCAGCCCAGATGGGGGGTTCACAGATACGCAGTATTTT.

CDR3 in DNA: TGTGCCAGCAGCTTGGATTCTGGGACAGTTTATGAAAAACTGTTTTTT. Translation: CASSLDSGTVYEKLFF. The chain recombines TRBV5-6 with TRBJ1-4; 7 nucleotides align to TRBD1. The V gene end was trimmed by 0 bases and the J gene end by 6 bases; junction bases not matched to a gene: 8. CDR1 and CDR2 (germline): SGHDT, YYEEEE. CDR3 size: 16 residues.

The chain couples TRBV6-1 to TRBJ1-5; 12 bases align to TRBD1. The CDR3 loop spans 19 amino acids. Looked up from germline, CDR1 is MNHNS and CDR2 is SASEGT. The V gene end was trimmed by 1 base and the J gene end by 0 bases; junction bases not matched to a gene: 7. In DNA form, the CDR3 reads TGTGCCAGCAGTGAAGGTACGGGACAGGGGGCCTATAGCAATCAGCCCCAGCATTTT. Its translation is CASSEGTGQGAYSNQPQHF.

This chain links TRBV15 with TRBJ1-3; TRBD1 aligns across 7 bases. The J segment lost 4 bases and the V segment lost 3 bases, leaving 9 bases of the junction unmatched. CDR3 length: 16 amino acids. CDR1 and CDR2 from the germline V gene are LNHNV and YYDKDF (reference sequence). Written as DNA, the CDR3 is TGTGCCACCAGCAGTCTACAGGGGCCAGGAGGAAACACCATATATTTT. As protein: CATSSLQGPGGNTIYF.

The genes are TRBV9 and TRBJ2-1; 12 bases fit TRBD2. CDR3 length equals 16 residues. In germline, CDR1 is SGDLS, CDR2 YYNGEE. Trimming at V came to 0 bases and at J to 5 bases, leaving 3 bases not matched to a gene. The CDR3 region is CASSVARLAGDNEQFF. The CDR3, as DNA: TGTGCCAGCAGCGTAGCTAGACTAGCGGGGGACAATGAGCAGTTCTTC.

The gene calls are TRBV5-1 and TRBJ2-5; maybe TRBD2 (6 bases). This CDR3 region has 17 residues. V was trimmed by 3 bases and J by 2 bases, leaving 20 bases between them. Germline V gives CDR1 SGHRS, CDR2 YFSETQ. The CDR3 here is CASSSNPSATGQETQYF. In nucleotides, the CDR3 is TGCGCCAGCAGCTCCAATCCTAGCGCCACCGGGCAAGAGACCCAGTACTTC.

In DNA form, the CDR3 reads TGTGCCAGCAGGACAGGGGGCTTGACCGGGGCTTTCTTT. Protein sequence: CASRTGGLTGAFF. The gene calls are TRBV6-1 and TRBJ1-1; 10 bases are a match to TRBD1. Germline assignment: CDR1 MNHNS and CDR2 SASEGT. CDR3 length: 13 amino acids. The V segment lost 6 bases and the J segment 11 bases; nucleotides outside the gene matches: 9.

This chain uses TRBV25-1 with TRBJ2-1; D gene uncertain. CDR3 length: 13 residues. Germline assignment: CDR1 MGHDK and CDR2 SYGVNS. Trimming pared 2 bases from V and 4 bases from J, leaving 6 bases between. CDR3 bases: TGTGCCAGCAGTGAAAGTAGGTACAATGAGCAGTTCTTC. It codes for CASSESRYNEQFF.

The CDR3 region has the DNA TGTGCCAGCAGCCGCTTAGCGGGGCTGCACTACAATGAGCAGTTCTTC. Amino acid sequence: CASSRLAGLHYNEQFF. This rearrangement joins TRBV13 to TRBJ2-1, with TRBD2 matching 8 bases. The length of the CDR3 is 16 residues. Trimming cost V 5 bases and J 3 bases; bases outside gene matches: 9. Germline V gene sequence: CDR1 PRHDT, CDR2 FYEKMQ (reference sequence).

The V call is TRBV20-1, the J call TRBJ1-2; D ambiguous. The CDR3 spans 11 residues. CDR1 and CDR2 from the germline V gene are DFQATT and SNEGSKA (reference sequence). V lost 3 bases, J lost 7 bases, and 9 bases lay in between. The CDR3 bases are TGCAGTGCTAGTATGGGCGCTGGCTACACCTTC. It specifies CSASMGAGYTF.

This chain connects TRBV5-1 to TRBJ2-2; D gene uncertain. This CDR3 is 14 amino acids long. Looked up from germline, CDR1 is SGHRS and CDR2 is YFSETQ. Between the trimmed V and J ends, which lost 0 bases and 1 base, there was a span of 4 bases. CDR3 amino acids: CASSLAQNTGELFF. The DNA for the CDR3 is TGCGCCAGCAGCTTGGCTCAGAACACCGGGGAGCTGTTTTTT.

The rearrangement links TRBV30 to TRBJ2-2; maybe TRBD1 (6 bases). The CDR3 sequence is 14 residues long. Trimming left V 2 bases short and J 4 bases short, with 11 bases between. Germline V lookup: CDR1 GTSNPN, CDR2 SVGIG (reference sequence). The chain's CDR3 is CAWSFQGGTGELFF. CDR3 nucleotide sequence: TGTGCCTGGAGTTTCCAAGGGGGCACCGGGGAGCTGTTTTTT. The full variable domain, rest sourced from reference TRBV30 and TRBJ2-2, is SQTIHQWPATLVQPVGSPLSLECTVEGTSNPNLYWYRQAAGRGLQLLFYSVGIGQISSEVPQNLSASRPQDRQFILSSKKLLLSDSGFYLCAWSFQGGTGELFFGEGSRLTVL.

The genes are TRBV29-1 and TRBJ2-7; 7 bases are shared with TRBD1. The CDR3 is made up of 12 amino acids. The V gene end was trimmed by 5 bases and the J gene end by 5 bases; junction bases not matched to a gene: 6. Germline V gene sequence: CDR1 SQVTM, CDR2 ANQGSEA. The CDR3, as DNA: TGCAGCGTTAACAGGGGTAGTAACGAGCAGTACTTC. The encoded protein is CSVNRGSNEQYF.

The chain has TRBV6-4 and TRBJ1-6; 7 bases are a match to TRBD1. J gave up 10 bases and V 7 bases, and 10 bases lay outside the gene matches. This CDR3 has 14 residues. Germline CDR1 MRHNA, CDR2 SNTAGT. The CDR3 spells CASTAAQGGSPLHF. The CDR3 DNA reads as TGTGCCAGCACGGCGGCCCAGGGGGGCTCACCCCTCCACTTT.

The CDR3 sequence is CSVAGGGGQPQHF. Written as DNA, the CDR3 is TGCAGCGTTGCCGGGGGAGGAGGGCAGCCCCAGCATTTT. The gene calls are TRBV29-1 and TRBJ1-5; TRBD1 might be the D (5 bases). The germline CDR1 and CDR2 sequences are SQVTM and ANQGSEA. Trimming removed 4 bases at V and 7 bases at J, with 14 bases between. The CDR3 has 13 residues.

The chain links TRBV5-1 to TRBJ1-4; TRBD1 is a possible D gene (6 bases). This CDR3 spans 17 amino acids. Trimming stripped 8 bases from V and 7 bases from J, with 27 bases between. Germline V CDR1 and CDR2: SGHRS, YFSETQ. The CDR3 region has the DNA TGCGCCAGTAAAGGGCCCTTGAGAGGGGGGCATGTTGAAAAACTGTTTTTT. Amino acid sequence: CASKGPLRGGHVEKLFF.

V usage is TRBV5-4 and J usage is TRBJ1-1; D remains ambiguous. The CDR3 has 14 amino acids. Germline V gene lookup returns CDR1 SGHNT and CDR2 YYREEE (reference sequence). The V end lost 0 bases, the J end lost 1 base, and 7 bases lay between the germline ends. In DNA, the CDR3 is TGTGCCAGCAGCTTGGCCGCTCAGAACACTGAAGCTTTCTTT. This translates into CASSLAAQNTEAFF.

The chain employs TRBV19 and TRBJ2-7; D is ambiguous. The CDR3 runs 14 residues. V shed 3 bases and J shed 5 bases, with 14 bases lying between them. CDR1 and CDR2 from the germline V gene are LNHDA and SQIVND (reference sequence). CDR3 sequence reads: CASSMGWGFDEQYF. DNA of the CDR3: TGTGCCAGTAGTATGGGGTGGGGATTCGACGAGCAGTACTTC.

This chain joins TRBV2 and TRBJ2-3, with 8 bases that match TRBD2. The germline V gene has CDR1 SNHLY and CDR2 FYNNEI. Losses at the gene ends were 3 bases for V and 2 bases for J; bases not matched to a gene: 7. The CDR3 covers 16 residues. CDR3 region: CASSDLSGVTTDTQYF. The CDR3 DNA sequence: TGTGCCAGCAGTGATCTTAGCGGGGTGACCACAGATACGCAGTATTTT.